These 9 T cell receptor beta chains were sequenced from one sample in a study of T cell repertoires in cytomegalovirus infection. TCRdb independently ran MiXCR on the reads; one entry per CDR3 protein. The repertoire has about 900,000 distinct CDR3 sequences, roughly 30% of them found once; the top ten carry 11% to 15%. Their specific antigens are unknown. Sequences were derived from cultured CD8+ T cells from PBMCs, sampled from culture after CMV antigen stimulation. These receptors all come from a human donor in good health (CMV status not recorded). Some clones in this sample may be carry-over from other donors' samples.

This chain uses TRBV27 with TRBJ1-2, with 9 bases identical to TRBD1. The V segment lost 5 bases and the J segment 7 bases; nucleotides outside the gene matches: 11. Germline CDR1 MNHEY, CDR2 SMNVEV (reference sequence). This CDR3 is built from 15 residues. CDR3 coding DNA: TGTGCCAGCAGTCCCACTCCGGGACAGGGTGTTGGCTACACCTTC. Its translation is CASSPTPGQGVGYTF.

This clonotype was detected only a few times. CDR3: CASSQDRGFNEKLFF. In DNA form, the CDR3 reads TGCGCCAGCAGCCAAGACAGGGGCTTTAATGAAAAACTGTTTTTT. The rearrangement uses TRBV4-1 and TRBJ1-4; weak D call: TRBD1 (6 bases). This CDR3 spans 15 amino acids. Between the trimmed V and J ends, which lost 0 bases and 4 bases, there was a span of 9 bases. From germline, CDR1 is MGHRA and CDR2 YSYEKL.

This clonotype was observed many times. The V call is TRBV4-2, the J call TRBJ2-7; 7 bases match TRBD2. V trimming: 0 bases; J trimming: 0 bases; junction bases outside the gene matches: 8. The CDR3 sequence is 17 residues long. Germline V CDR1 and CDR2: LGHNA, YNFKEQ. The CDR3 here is CASSQERSSGDSYEQYF. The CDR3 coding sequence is TGTGCCAGCAGCCAAGAACGGTCGAGCGGGGACTCCTACGAGCAGTACTTC.

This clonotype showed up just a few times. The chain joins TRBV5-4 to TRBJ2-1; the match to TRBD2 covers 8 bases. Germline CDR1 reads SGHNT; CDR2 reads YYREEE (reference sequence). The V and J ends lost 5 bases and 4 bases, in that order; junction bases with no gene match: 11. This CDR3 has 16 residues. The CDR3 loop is CASRSGGGGNYNEQFF. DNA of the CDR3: TGTGCCAGCAGGTCTGGAGGCGGGGGGAATTACAATGAGCAGTTCTTC.

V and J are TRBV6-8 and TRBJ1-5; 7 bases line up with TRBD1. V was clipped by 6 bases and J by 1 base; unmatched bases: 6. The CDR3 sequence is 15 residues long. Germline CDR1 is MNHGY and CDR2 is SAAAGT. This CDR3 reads CASSLQTGSNQPQHF. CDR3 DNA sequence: TGTGCCAGCAGCCTACAGACAGGGAGCAATCAGCCCCAGCATTTT.

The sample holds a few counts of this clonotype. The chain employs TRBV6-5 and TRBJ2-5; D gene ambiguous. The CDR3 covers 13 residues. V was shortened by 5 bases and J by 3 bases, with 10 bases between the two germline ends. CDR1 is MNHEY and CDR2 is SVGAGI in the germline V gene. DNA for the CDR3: TGTGCCAGCAGTAATTCTTACAAAGAGACCCAGTACTTC. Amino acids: CASSNSYKETQYF.

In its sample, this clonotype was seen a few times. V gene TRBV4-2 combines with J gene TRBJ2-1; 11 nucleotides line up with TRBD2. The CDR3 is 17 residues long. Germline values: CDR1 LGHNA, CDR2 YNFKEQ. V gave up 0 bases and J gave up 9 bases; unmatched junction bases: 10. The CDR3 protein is CASSQDASGGLRGEQFF. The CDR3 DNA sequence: TGTGCCAGCAGCCAAGATGCTAGCGGGGGGCTTCGTGGTGAGCAGTTCTTC.

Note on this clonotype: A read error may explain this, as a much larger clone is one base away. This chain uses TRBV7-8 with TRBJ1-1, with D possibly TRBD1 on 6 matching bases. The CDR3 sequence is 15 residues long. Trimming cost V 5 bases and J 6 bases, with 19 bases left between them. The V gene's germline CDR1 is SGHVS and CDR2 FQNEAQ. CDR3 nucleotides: TGTGCCAGCAGCCGGAGGGGGGGGGACAACTCTGAAGCTTTCTTT. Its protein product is CASSRRGGDNSEAFF. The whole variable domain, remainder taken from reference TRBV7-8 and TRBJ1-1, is GAGVSQSPRYKVAKRGQDVALRCDPISGHVSLFWYQQALGQGPEFLTYFQNEAQLDKSGLPSDRFFAERPEGSVSTLKIQRTQQEDSAVYLCASSRRGGDNSEAFFGQGTRLTVV.

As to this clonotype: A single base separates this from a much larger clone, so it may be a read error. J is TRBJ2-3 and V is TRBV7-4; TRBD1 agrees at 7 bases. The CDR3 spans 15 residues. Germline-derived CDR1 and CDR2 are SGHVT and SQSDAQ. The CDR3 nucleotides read TGTGCCAACAGCCACGGGACAGTCAGCACAGATACGCAGTATTTT. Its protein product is CANSHGTVSTDTQYF.